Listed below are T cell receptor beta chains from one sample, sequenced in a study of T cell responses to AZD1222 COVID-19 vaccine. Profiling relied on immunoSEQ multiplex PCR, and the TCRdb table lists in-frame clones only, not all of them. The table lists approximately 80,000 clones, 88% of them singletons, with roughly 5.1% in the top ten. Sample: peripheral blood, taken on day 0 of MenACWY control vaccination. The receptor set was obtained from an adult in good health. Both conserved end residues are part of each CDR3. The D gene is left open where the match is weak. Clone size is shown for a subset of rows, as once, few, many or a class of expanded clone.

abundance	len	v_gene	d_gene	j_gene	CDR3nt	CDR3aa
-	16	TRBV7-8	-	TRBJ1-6	TGTGCCAGCAGCTCCGTAGGAACAGCCTATAATTCACCCCTCCACTTT	CASSSVGTAYNSPLHF
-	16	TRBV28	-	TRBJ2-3	TGTGCCAGCAGTTCCTCCGGGACATCGAGCACAGATACGCAGTATTTT	CASSSSGTSSTDTQYF
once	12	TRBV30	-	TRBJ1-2	TGTGCCTGGAGTGTACGTTGGAGTGGCTACACCTTC	CAWSVRWSGYTF
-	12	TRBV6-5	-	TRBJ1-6	TGTGCCAGCGGTCAGGGTAATTCACCCCTCCACTTT	CASGQGNSPLHF
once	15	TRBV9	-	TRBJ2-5	TGTGCCAGCAGCGTAGGGACAGTGGGACGGGAGACCCAGTACTTC	CASSVGTVGRETQYF
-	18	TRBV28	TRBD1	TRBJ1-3	TGTGCCAGCAGTTTAAGACCCCTTACAGGGGCCCCTGGAAACACCATATATTTT	CASSLRPLTGAPGNTIYF
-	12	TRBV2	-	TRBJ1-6	TGTGCCAGCAGTGAATATAATTCACCCCTCCACTTT	CASSEYNSPLHF
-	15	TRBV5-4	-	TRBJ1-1	TGTGCCAGCAGCTTGGAGGCCACGGAGAACACTGAAGCTTTCTTT	CASSLEATENTEAFF
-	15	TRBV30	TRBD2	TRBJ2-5	TGTGCCTGGAGTGGGAGGCGGGGGATACAAGAGACCCAGTACTTC	CAWSGRRGIQETQYF
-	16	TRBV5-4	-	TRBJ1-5	TGTGCCAGCAGCTTGGATGGGGGCGGCGGCAATCAGCCCCAGCATTTT	CASSLDGGGGNQPQHF
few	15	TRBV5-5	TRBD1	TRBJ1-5	TGTGCCAGCAGCTGGACCGGGACAGGCAATCAGCCCCAGCATTTT	CASSWTGTGNQPQHF
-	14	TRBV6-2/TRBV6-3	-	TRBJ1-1	TGTGCCAGCAGTTGGACGGCCACGAACACTGAAGCTTTCTTT	CASSWTATNTEAFF
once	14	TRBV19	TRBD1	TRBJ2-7	TGTGCCAGTAGAAGGGGACAGGGAAGCTACGAGCAGTACTTC	CASRRGQGSYEQYF
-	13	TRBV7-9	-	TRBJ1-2	TGTGCCAGCAGCTTAGGCCAAGACTATGGCTACACCTTC	CASSLGQDYGYTF
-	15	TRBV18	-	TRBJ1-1	TGTGCCAGCTCACTCTCGGTCAGTAAGAACACTGAAGCTTTCTTT	CASSLSVSKNTEAFF
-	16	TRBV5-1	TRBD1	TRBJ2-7	TGCGCCAGCAGCGGGTGGGACAGCGCCTCAGGTAACGAGCAGTACTTC	CASSGWDSASGNEQYF
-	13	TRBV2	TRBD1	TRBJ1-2	TGTGCCAGCAGTGGCGACAGGGACTATGGCTACACCTTC	CASSGDRDYGYTF
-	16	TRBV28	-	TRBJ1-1	TGTGCCAGCAGTTTATTAAGTTATGGGGCTAACACTGAAGCTTTCTTT	CASSLLSYGANTEAFF
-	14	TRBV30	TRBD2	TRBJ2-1	TGTGCCTGGAGCCGGGACTACGTCATGGATGAGCAGTTCTTC	CAWSRDYVMDEQFF
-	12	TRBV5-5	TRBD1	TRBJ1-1	TGTGCCAGCAGCTCCACAGGGGAAGAAGCTTTCTTT	CASSSTGEEAFF
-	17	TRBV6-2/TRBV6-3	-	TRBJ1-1	TGTGCCAGCAGTCTTCCTCAGGTGCGGGGCTCGAACACTGAAGCTTTCTTT	CASSLPQVRGSNTEAFF
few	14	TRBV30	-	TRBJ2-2	TGTGCCTGGACTACAGGGAAAAACACCGGGGAGCTGTTTTTT	CAWTTGKNTGELFF